This record concerns one T cell receptor beta chain sequence. Its antigen is currently not known. No clone much larger than this one lies a single base away; base qualities are absent. The data stem from a study of T-cell memory formation after mild COVID-19 (dated by TCRdb to the early 2020s). Regarding the complete study: Most TCR sequence clusters were specific to one of the two donors. Two young, previously healthy adult volunteers, one female and one male, were included in the cohort. T-cell clones expanding and contracting after mild COVID-19 in two donors were tracked by longitudinal TCRalpha and TCRbeta repertoire sequencing.

Here is what the overall study found, with its caveats: Some responding clones were detected in pre-infection memory, which suggested that pre-existing cross-reactive memory T cells had joined the SARS-CoV-2 response. SARS-CoV-2 specificity of the second-wave clones peaking on day 37 was not confirmed. Contracting CD4+ clones were located mainly in the CM and EM memory subsets, whereas CD8+ clones were found to be enriched in EMRA. Only a couple of mild cases were covered by the study, and larger cohorts that include severe cases with pre-infection samples were considered necessary. Clones contracting from day 15 to 85 had balanced CD4/CD8 phenotypes, while a second wave expanding from day 15 to 37 was biased towards CD4+.

Sequenced using an Illumina NovaSeq 6000. TCRalpha and TCRbeta cDNA libraries were constructed by 5'RACE with constant-segment primers, with sample barcodes and unique molecular identifiers being introduced. RNA was extracted from every sample with Trizol reagent. Amplification of the libraries took two PCR steps, and the second step added a second sample barcode plus Illumina TruSeq adapters. Libraries were sequenced on an Illumina NovaSeq with 2 x 150 bp paired-end reads. On the authors' methods: The reads were demultiplexed and collapsed into UMI-guided consensus sequences using migec v1.2.7. Using mixcr v2.1.11, UMI consensuses were aligned to TRA and TRB V and J templates and then assembled into clonotypes. Clonotypes were classified as expanded or contracted when called significant by both edgeR and NoisET, with noise models trained on biological replicates. For edgeR calls, a false discovery rate-adjusted p below 0.01 and a log2 fold-change threshold of 1 were applied. As an exploratory analysis of dynamics, max-normalized trajectories of the 1000 most abundant clonotypes were examined with PCA combined with hierarchical clustering. The CD4 or CD8 phenotype of responding clones was assigned using the separately sequenced CD4+ and CD8+ repertoires. TCRdb trimmed public reads at Q25 via fastp, called clones via MiXCR and kept in-frame beta chains. Rows matching on CDR3 protein sequence are summarized as one entry with the most common DNA and genes. The V and J calls reflect TCRdb's pipeline rather than the authors' work. The sample profile shows fewer than 350,000 distinct CDR3 sequences; more than 15% of them were found once. The top ten clones comprise about a fifth of the sample.

PBMCs were isolated by Ficoll-Paque density gradient centrifugation. The CDR3 measures 13 amino acids from cysteine to phenylalanine. Kept here is only the CDR3 DNA, which spans 39 bases and is read in frame from base 1. Via the germline V gene (reference sequence), CDR1 is LNHNV and CDR2 YYDKDF. At the junction V is shortened by 7 bases and J by 8 bases, with 12 bases in between. The sequence was collected from a man aged 18 to 30 who had mild COVID-19 (a few samples of this study predate the infection). The sample titles of this study are shuffled in the database, so cell type and time point are left out; the donor was told from shared clones. Input material: PBMCs or a T cell subset sorted from them (not recorded which). The rearranged segments are TRBV15 and TRBJ1-6; the D gene cannot be named for sure. DNA sequence: TGTGCCACCACCGAAAGGGTGGATTCACCCCTCCACTTT. Translated, this is CATTERVDSPLHF.